The sequence of this T cell receptor (beta chain) was determined in a study of blood T cell repertoires in COVID-19. Looking at the study overall: Nucleic acid was either cDNA or gDNA, and it came from T cells, B-cell-depleted T cells, or PBMCs.

Measured with immunoSEQ multiplex PCR; TCRdb has only the in-frame clones, and not every one. The table records approximately 110,000 clones, about two thirds of them present only once. CDR1 SEHNR and CDR2 FQNEAQ come from the germline V gene (reference sequence). The J segment lost 1 base and the V segment lost 7 bases, leaving 1 base of the junction unmatched. This CDR3 comprises 13 residues. The V gene is TRBV7-9, the J gene TRBJ1-1; 9 nucleotides match TRBD1. The receptor comes from a human donor with acute or convalescent COVID-19. The donor label of this sample is uncertain. The sample comprised peripheral blood. The CDR3 DNA reads as TGTGCCAGCACGGGACAGGGGAACACTGAAGCTTTCTTT. As protein: CASTGQGNTEAFF.